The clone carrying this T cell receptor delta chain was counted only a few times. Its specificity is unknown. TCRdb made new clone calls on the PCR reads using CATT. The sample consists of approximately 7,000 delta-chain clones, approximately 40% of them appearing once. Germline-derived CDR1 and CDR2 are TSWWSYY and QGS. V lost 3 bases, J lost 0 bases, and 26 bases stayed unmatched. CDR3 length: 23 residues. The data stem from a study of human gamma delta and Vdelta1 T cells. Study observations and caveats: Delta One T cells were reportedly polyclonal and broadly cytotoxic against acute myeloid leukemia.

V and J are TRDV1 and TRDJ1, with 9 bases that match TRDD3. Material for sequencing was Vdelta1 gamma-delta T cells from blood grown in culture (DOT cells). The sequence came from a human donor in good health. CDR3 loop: CALGDPSLRAPTWGIMYTDKLIF. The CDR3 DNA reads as TGTGCTCTTGGGGACCCCTCCCTACGCGCGCCGACTTGGGGGATAATGTACACCGATAAACTCATCTTT.